This T cell receptor (beta chain) emerged from a study of blood T cells in healthy people across ages (dated by TCRdb to the mid-2010s). Regarding the study in general: In model experiments, template switching captured about one uniquely barcoded TCR beta cDNA molecule for every two T cells. To track age-related changes in TCR beta repertoire diversity, the study relied on deep sequencing normalized with unique cDNA molecular identifiers. Using the same blood draw, the study looked at two additional independent replicas of 1 million unique cDNA reads for two donors, one aged 18 to 30 and the other aged 80 or older. The donors were split into four age groups: young (average 16 years), middle-aged (nearly 40), aged (approximately 60) and long-lived (approximately 80). Donors of different ages were randomly distributed across sequencing lanes to avoid experimental bias. The full study reports these points: Because profiling used bulk unsorted PBMCs, naive and antigen-experienced compartments could not be compared conclusively. The percentage of naive T cells measured by flow cytometry correlated strongly with observed TCR beta diversity. Estimates of total diversity from one million sequenced T cells were regarded as lower bounds and underestimates. Compared with the aged group, the long-lived group had more naive CD4+ T cells, fewer expanded clones and increased TCR diversity, a pattern suggesting age selection. As age increased, observed TCR beta diversity per million T cells dropped in a roughly linear way, and a significant reduction was already evident by age 40. Because donor CMV infection status was unknown, age-related changes in expanded clonotypes were potentially confounded.

The CDR3, from cysteine to phenylalanine, totals 13 residues. Only the CDR3 part of the read is kept: 39 bases, read in frame from the first base. The junction carries 17 bases between V and J, which are trimmed by 8 bases and 5 bases respectively. From a lookup of the germline V gene (reference sequence), CDR1 and CDR2 are GTSNPN and SVGIG. Library creation used 5' RACE. These reads were obtained on an Illumina HiSeq 2500. The second PCR ran for about 7 to 11 cycles and used a J-beta primer mix along with a sample-barcoded 5' primer. A template-switch 5' adaptor carrying 12 random nucleotides introduced a unique molecular identifier onto each TCR beta cDNA molecule. At least 2.5 million CDR3-containing paired-end reads were obtained from each sample. First-strand cDNA was synthesized from all RNA with the Mint cDNA synthesis kit, primed by a TRBC-specific oligonucleotide. All cDNA was treated with uracil-DNA glycosylase and then went through a first 18-cycle PCR with the universal primers M1SS and BC2_uni_R. As for how the authors treated the data: For normalization, 1 million high-quality reads were randomly selected from each sample, with every read carrying a distinct molecular identifier. Instead of being binned into consensus sequences, reads with shared molecular identifiers were discarded. MiTCR, with a Q25 quality threshold and the strictest error-elimination algorithm, was used for CDR3 identification, clonotype clustering and error correction. A nonparametric unseen species model with Euler transformation was used to estimate a lower bound on total TCR beta diversity. TCRdb redid the processing of the public reads, applying fastp at Q25 and MiXCR, and retained in-frame beta chains. Each CDR3 protein gets just one entry, which takes the most common genes and DNA from the rows behind it. TCRdb's processing, not the authors' own work, is the source of the V and J calls. This sample comprises approximately 880,000 distinct CDR3 sequences, roughly 43% of them detected only once. Jointly, the top ten make up roughly 13% of the sample.

The roughly 39 donors, aged about 6 to 95 years, were systemically healthy Caucasian individuals from Russia. Each donor gave about 9.8 milliliters of peripheral blood, drawn into EDTA-treated Vacutainer tubes. Ficoll-Paque density-gradient centrifugation was used to isolate PBMCs, with at least 6 million per sample. Total RNA was extracted from PBMCs with Trizol reagent, with at least 5.5 micrograms obtained per sample. The percentages of naive CD45RAhigh/CD27high T cells were determined by flow cytometry on a PBMC aliquot from every donor. As regards this clonotype: No antigen is known for it. Given a much more abundant clone one base away, this may be a read error.

The sequence was obtained from a man between 25 and 39 years old in good health. The chain is encoded by TRBV30 joined to TRBJ2-3, with a weak D call of TRBD1 (6 bases match). Sequencing was done on a sample of blood. CDR3 protein: CARGAGAIDTQYF. The nucleotides read TGTGCCCGGGGAGCAGGGGCGATAGATACGCAGTATTTT.